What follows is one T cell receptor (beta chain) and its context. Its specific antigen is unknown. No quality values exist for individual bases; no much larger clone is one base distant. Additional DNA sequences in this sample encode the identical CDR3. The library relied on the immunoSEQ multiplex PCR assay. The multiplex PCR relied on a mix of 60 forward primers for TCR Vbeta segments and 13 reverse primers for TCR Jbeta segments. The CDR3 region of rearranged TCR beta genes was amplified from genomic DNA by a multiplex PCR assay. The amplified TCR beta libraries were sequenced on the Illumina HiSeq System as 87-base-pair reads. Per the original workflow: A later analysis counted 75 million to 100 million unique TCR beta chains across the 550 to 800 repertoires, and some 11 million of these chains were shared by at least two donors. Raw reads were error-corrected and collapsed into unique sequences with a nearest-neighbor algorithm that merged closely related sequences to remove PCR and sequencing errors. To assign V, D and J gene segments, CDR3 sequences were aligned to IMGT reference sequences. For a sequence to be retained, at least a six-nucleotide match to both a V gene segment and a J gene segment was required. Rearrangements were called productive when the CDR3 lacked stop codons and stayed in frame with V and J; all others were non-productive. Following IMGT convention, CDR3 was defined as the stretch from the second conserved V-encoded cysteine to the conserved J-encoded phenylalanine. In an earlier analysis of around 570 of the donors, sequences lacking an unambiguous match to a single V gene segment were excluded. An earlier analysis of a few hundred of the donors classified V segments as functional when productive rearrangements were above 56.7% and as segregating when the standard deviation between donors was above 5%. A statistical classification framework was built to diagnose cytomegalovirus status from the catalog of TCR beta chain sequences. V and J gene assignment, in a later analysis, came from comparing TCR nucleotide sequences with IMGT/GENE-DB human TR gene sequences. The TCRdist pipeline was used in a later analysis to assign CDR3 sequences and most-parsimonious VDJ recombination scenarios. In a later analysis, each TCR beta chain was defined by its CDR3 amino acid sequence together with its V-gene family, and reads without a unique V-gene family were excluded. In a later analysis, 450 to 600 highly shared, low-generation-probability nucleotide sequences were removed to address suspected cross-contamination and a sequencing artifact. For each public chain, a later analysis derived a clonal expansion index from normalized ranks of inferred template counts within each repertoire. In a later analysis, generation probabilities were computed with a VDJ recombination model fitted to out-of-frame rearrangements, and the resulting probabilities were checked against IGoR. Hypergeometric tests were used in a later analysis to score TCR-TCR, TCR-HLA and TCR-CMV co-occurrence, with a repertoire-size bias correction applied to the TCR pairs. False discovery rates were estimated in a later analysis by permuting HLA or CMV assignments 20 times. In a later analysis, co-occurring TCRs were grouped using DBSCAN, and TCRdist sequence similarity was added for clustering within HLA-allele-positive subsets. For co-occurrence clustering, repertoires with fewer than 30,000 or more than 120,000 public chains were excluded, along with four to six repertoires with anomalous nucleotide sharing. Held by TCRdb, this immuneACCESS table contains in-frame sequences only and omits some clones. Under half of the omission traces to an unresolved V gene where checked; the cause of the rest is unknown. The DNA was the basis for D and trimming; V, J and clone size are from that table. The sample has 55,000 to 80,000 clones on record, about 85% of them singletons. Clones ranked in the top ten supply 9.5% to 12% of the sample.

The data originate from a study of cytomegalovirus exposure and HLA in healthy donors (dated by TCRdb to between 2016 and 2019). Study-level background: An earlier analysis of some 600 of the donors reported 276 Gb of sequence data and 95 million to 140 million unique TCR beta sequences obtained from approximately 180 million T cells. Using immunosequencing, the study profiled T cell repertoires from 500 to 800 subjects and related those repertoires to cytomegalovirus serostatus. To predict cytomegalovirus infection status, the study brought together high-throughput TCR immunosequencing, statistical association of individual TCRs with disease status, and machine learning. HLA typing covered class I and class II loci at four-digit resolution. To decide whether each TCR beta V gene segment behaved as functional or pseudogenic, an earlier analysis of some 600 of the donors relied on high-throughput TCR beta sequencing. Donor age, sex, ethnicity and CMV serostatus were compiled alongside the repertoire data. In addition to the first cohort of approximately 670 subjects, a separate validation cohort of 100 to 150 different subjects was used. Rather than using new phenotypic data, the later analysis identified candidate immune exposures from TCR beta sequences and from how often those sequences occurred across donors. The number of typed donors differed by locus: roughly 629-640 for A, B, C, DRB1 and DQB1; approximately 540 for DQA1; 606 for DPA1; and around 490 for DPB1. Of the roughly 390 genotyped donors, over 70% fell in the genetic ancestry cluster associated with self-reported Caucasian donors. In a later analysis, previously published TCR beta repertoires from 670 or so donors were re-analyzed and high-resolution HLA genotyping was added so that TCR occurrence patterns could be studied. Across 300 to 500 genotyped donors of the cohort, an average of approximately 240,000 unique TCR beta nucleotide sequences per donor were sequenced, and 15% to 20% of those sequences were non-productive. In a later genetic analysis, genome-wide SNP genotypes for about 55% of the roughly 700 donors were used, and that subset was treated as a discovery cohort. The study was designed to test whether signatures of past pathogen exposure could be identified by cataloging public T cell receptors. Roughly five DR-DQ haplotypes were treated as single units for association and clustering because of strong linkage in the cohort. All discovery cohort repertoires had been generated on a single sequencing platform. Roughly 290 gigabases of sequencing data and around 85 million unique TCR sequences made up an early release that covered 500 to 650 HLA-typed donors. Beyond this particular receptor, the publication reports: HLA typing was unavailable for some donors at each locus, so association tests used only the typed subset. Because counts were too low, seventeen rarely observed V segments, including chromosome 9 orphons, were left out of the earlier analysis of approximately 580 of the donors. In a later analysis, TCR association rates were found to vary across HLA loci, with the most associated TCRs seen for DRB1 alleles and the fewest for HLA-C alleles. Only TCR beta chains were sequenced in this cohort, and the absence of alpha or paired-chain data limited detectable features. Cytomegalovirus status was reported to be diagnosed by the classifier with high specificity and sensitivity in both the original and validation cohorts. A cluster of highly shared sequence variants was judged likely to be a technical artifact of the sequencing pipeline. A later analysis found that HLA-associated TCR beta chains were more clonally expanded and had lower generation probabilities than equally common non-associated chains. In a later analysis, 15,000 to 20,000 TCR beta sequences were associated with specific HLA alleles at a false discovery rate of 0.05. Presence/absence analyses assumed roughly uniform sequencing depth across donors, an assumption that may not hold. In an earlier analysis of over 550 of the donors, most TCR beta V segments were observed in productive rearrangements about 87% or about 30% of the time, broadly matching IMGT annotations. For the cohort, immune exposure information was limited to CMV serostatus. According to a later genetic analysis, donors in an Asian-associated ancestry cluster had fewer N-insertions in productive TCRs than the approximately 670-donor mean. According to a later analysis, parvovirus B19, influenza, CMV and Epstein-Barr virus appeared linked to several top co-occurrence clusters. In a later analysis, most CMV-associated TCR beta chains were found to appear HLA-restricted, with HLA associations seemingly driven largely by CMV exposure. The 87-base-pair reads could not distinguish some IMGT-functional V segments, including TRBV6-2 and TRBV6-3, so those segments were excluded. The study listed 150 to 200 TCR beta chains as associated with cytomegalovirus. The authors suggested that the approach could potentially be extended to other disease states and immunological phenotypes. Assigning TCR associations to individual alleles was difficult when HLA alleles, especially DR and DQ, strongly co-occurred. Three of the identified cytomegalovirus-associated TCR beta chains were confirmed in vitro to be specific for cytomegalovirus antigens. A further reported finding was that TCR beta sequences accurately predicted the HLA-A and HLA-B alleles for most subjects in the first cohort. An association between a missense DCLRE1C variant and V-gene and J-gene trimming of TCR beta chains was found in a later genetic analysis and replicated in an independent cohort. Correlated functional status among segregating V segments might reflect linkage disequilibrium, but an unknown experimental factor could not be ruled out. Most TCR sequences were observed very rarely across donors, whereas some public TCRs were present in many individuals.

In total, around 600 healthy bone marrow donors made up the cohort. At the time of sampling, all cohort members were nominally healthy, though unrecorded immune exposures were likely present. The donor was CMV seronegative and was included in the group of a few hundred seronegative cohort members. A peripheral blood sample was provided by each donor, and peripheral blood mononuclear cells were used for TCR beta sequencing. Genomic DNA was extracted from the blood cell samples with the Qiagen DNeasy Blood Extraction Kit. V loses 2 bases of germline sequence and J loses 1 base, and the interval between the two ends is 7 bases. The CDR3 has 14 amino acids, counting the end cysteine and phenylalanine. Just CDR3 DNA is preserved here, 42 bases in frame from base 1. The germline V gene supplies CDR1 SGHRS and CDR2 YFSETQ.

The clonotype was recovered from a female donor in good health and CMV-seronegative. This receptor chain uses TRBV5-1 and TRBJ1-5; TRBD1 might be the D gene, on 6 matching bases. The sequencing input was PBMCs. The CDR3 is CASSLGQSNQPQHF. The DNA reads TGCGCCAGCAGCTTAGGACAGAGCAATCAGCCCCAGCATTTT.